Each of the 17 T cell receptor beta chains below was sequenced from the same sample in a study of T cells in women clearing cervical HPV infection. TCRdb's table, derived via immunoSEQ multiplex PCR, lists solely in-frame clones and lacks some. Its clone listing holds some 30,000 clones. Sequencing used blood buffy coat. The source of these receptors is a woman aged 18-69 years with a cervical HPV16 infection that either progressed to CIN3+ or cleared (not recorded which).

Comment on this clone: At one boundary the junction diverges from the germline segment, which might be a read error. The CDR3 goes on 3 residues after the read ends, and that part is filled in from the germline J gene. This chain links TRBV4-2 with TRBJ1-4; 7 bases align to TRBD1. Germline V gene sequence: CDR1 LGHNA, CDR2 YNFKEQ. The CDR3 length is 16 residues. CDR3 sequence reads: CASSQGTPRGAEKLFF. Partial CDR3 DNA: TGCGCCAGCAGCCAAGGAACCCCCAGGGGGGCTGAAAAA.

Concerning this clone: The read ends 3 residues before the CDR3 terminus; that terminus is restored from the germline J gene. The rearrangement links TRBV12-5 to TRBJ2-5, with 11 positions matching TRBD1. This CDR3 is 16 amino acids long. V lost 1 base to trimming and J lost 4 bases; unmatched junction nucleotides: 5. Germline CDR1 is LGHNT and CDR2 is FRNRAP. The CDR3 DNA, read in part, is TGTGCTAGTGGTTTGGGCGGACAGGGGGCGAGAGAGACC. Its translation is CASGLGGQGARET. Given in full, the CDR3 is CASGLGGQGARETQYF.

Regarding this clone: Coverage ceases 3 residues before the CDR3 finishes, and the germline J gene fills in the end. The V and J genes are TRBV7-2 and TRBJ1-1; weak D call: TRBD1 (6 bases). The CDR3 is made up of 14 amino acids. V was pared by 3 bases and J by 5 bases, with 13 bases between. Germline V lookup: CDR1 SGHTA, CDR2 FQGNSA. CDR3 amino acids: CASSFRGGLTEAFF. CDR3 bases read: TGTGCCAGCAGCTTCCGGGGGGGGCTTACTGAA.

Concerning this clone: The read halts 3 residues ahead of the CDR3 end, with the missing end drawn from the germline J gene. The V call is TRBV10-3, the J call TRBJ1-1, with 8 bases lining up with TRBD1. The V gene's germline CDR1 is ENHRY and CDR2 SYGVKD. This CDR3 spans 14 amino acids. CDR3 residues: CATLSGQAGFEAFF. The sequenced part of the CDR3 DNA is TGTGCCACCCTGTCGGGACAGGCCGGCTTCGAA.

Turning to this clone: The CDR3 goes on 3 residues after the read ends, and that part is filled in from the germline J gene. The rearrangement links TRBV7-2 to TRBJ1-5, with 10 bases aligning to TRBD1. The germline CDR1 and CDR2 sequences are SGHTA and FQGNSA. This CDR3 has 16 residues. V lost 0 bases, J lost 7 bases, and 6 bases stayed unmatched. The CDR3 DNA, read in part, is TGTGCCAGCAGCTTAGCACCGGGACAGGGGTACCAGCCC. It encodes CASSLAPGQGYQP. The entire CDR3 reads CASSLAPGQGYQPQHF.

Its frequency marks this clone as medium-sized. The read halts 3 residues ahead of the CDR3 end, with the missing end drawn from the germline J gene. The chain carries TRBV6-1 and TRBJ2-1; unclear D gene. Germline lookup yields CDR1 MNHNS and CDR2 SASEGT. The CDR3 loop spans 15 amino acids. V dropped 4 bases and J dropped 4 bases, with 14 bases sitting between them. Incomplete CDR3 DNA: TGTGCCAGCAGTGTAGTTCATCTGTCTTACAATGAG. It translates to CASSVVHLSYNE. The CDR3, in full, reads CASSVVHLSYNEQFF.

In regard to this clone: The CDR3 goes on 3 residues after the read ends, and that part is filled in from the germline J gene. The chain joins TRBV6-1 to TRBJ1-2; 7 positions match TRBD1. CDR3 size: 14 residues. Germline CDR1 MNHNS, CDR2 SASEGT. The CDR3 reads CASSAQGGGGGYTF. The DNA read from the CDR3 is TGTGCCAGCAGTGCTCAAGGGGGCGGGGGGGGC.

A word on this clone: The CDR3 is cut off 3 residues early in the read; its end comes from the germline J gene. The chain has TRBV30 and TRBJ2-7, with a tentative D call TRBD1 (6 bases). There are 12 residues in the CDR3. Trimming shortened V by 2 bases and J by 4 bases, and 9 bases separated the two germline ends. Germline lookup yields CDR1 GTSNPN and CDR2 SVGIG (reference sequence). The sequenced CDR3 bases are TGTGCCTGGAGTCCACAGGGTTACGAG. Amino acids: CAWSPQGYE. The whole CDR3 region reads CAWSPQGYEQYF. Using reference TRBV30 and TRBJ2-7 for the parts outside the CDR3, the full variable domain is SQTIHQWPATLVQPVGSPLSLECTVEGTSNPNLYWYRQAAGRGLQLLFYSVGIGQISSEVPQNLSASRPQDRQFILSSKKLLLSDSGFYLCAWSPQGYEQYFGPGTRLTVT.

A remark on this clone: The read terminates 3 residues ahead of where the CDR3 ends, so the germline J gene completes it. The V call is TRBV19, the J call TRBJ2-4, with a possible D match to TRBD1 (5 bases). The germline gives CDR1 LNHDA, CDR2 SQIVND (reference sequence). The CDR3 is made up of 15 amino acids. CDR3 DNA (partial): TGTGCCAGTAAAGACAGCCCGATCCTTAACTATGGT. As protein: CASKDSPILNYG. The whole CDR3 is CASKDSPILNYGQYF.

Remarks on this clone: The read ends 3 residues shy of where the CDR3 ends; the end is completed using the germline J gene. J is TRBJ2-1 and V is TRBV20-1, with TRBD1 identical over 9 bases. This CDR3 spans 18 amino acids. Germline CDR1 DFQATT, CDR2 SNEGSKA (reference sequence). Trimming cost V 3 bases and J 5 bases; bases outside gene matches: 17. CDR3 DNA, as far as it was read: TGCAGTGCTAGTGGCCTACCCCCTGGGACAGGGATAAACAATGAG. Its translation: CSASGLPPGTGINNE. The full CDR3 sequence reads CSASGLPPGTGINNEQFF.

CDR3 amino acids: CASSSLAGGRNDYTF. Partial CDR3 DNA: TGTGCCAGTAGTTCCCTAGCGGGGGGTAGGAATGAC. The chain uses TRBV19 and TRBJ1-2; D is possibly TRBD1 (5 bases). Read sequence stops 3 residues before the CDR3 end, and the germline J gene provides the missing end. This CDR3 contains 15 residues. Germline lookup yields CDR1 LNHDA and CDR2 SQIVND (reference sequence).

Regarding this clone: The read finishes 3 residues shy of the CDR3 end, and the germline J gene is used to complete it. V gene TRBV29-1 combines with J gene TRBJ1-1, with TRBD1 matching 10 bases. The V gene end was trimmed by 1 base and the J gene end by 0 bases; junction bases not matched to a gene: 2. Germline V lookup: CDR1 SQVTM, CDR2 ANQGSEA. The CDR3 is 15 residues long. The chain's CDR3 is CSVEGTGGMNTEAFF. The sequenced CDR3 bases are TGCAGCGTTGAAGGGACAGGGGGAATGAACACTGAA.

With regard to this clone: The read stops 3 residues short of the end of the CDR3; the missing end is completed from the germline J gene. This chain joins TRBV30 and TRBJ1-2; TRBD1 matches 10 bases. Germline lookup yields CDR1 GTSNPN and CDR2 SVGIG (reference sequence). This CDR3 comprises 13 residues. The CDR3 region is CASKGTGDYDYTF. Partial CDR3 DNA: TGTGCCTCAAAGGGGACAGGGGACTACGAC.

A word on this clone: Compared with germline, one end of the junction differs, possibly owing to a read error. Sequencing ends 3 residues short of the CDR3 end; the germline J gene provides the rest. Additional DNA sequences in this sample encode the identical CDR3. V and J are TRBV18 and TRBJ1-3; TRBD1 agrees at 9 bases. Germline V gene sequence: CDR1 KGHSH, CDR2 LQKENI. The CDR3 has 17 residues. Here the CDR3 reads CASSLRDREHSGNTIYF. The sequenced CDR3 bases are TGTGCCAGCTCACTCCGGGACAGGGAACACTCTGGAAACACA.

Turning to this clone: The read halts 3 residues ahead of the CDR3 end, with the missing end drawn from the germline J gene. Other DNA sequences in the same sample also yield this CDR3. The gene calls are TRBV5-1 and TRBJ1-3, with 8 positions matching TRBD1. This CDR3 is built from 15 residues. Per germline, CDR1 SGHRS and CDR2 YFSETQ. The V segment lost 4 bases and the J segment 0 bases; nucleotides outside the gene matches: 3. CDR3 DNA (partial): TGCGCCAGCAGCCGACAGGGGTACTCTGGAAACACC. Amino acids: CASSRQGYSGNT. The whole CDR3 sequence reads CASSRQGYSGNTIYF. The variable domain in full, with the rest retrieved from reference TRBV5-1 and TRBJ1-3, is KAGVTQTPRYLIKTRGQQVTLSCSPISGHRSVSWYQQTPGQGLQFLFEYFSETQRNKGNFPGRFSGRQFSNSRSEMNVSTLELGDSALYLCASSRQGYSGNTIYFGEGSWLTVV.

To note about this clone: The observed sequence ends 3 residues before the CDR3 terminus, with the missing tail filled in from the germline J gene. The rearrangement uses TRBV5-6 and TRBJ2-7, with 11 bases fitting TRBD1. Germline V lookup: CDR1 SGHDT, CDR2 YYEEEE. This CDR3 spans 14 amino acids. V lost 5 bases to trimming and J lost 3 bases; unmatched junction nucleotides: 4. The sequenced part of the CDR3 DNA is TGTGCCAGCAGGCCCGGGACAGGGGGCTACGAG. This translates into CASRPGTGGYE. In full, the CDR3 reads CASRPGTGGYEQYF.

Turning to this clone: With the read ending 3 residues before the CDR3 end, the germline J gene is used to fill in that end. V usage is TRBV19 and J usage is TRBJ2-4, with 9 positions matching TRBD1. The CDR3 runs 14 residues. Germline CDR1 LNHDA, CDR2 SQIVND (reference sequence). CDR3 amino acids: CASRRDRANYGQYF. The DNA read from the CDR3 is TGTGCCAGTAGACGGGACAGGGCTAACTATGGT. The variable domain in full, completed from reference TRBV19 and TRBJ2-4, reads DGGITQSPKYLFRKEGQNVTLSCEQNLNHDAMYWYRQDPGQGLRLIYYSQIVNDFQKGDIAEGYSVSREKKESFPLTVTSAQKNPTAFYLCASRRDRANYGQYFGAGTRLSVL.